The clone carrying this T cell receptor (beta chain) has at least ten counts. The sample belongs to a study of early T cells in non-severe SARS-CoV-2 infection. Germline assignment: CDR1 SQVTM and CDR2 ANQGSEA. This CDR3 comprises 13 residues. V trimming: 5 bases; J trimming: 0 bases; junction bases outside the gene matches: 1. Individual cDNA molecules received unique molecular identifiers. From the 5' RACE reads, TCRdb called clonotypes with MiXCR, one entry per CDR3 protein. Among around 60,000 distinct CDR3 sequences listed, over 9.5% were seen once. The rearrangement links TRBV29-1 to TRBJ1-1; 9 positions match TRBD1. The TCR was taken from an adult who was a healthcare worker with PCR-confirmed SARS-CoV-2 infection or an uninfected control (not recorded which). The source material was whole blood. CDR3 region: CSVRTGVNTEAFF. CDR3 DNA: TGCAGCGTTAGGACAGGGGTGAACACTGAAGCTTTCTTT.